The 5 T cell receptor beta chains below all came from one sample that was sequenced in a study of cytomegalovirus exposure and HLA in healthy donors. PCR was performed using 60 Vbeta and 13 Jbeta primers. Data came from immunoSEQ multiplex PCR; TCRdb stores just in-frame clones and leaves some out. The data hold 120,000 or so clones, with under 85% observed a single time. Sequenced input: PBMCs. The receptors come from a woman between 45 and 65 years old in good health and CMV-seropositive.

This clone was counted a single time. This chain links TRBV4-2 with TRBJ2-7, with TRBD2 matching over 8 bases. Germline CDR1 reads LGHNA; CDR2 reads YNFKEQ. V shed 0 bases and J 2 bases; nucleotides not matched to a gene: 6. The CDR3 loop spans 16 amino acids. CDR3 sequence reads: CASSQELAGPPYEQYF. CDR3 coding DNA: TGTGCCAGCAGCCAAGAGCTAGCGGGTCCACCCTACGAGCAGTACTTC.

The genes are TRBV10-3 and TRBJ2-5; tentative D call: TRBD2 (8 bases). Looked up from germline, CDR1 is ENHRY and CDR2 is SYGVKD. V was pared by 4 bases and J by 3 bases, with 18 bases between. The CDR3 totals 16 residues. In DNA, the CDR3 is TGTGCCATCAGTGGAAACGGGAGGGGGCGAGAAGAGACCCAGTACTTC. Translating gives CAISGNGRGREETQYF.

The chain combines TRBV19 with TRBJ1-5; D possibly corresponds to TRBD1 (5 bases). The CDR3 spans 15 residues. Trimming cost V 10 bases and J 2 bases, with 18 bases left between them. The germline V gene has CDR1 LNHDA and CDR2 SQIVND (reference sequence). CDR3 sequence: CATKGRERGNQPQHF. DNA of the CDR3: TGTGCCACCAAGGGCAGGGAACGGGGCAATCAGCCCCAGCATTTT.

The chain carries TRBV5-4 and TRBJ2-1, with D maybe TRBD1 (6 bases). Trimming pared 4 bases from V and 8 bases from J, leaving 7 bases between. Germline V CDR1 and CDR2: SGHNT, YYREEE (reference sequence). The CDR3 covers 11 residues. The CDR3 is CASSGGHEQFF. CDR3 in DNA: TGTGCCAGCAGCGGGGGCCATGAGCAGTTCTTC.

As regards this clone: Distinct nucleotide sequences in the sample also encode this CDR3. The chain has TRBV6-1 and TRBJ1-5; D perhaps matches TRBD1 (5 bases). The CDR3 sequence is 16 residues long. V was trimmed by 1 base and J by 1 base, leaving 11 bases between them. The germline V gene encodes CDR1 MNHNS and CDR2 SASEGT. The CDR3: CASSEGGGGSNQPQHF. Here the CDR3 DNA reads TGTGCCAGCAGTGAAGGTGGCGGGGGGAGCAATCAGCCCCAGCATTTT.